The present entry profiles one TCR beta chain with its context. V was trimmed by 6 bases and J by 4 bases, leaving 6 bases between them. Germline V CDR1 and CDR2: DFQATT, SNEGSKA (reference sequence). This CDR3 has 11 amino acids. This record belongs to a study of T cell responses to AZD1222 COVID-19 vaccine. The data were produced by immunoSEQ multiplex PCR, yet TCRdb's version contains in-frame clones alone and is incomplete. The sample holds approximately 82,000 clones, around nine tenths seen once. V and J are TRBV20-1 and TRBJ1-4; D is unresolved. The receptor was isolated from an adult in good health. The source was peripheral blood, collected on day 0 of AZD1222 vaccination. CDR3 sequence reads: CSAEINEKLFF. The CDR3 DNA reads TGCAGTGCCGAGATTAATGAAAAACTGTTTTTT.